One sample yielded the 16 T cell receptor beta chains listed below, sequenced in a study of blood T cell repertoires in COVID-19 (dated by TCRdb to 2019 to 2021). The library was generated by the immunoSEQ multiplex PCR assay. The table comes from immuneACCESS by way of TCRdb, which keeps in-frame sequences with V and J called. Part of the clones is missing from these tables; in studies checked, under half for an unresolved V gene and the rest for unknown reasons. The sample has about 180,000 clones on record, approximately 87% of them singletons. The ten top clones hold about 18% of the sample. The specimen sequenced was peripheral blood. Receptors were obtained from a person aged 70 to 85 with COVID-19, enrolled during active disease.

The chain uses TRBV2 and TRBJ1-2; D gene ambiguous. CDR1 is SNHLY and CDR2 is FYNNEI in the germline V gene. The CDR3 loop spans 14 amino acids. V lost 7 bases, J lost 2 bases, and 14 bases lay in between. CDR3 sequence (DNA): TGTGCCAGCACCCAAGCCTTAATAAACTATGGCTACACCTTC. Its protein product is CASTQALINYGYTF.

A few counts support this clone. The CDR3 DNA sequence: TGTGCCAGCAGCAAAGTCGTGGGGCTAGCGGACACAGATACGCAGTATTTT. It is translated as CASSKVVGLADTDTQYF. This sequence joins TRBV28 and TRBJ2-3; 7 bases fit TRBD2. CDR1 is MDHEN, CDR2 SYDVKM, per germline. With V trimmed by 6 bases and J by 2 bases, 14 bases remained unmatched. This CDR3 region has 17 residues.

This chain uses TRBV15 with TRBJ1-4, with 7 positions matching TRBD1. The germline V gene encodes CDR1 LNHNV and CDR2 YYDKDF (reference sequence). This CDR3 region has 13 residues. The V gene end was trimmed by 8 bases and the J gene end by 7 bases; junction bases not matched to a gene: 7. Written as DNA, the CDR3 is TGTGCCACCTCAGGGGGAAGATCTGAAAAACTGTTTTTT. Its protein is CATSGGRSEKLFF. The whole variable domain, filled in from reference TRBV15 and TRBJ1-4, reads DAMVIQNPRYQVTQFGKPVTLSCSQTLNHNVMYWYQQKSSQAPKLLFHYYDKDFNNEADTPDNFQSRRPNTSFCFLDIRSPGLGDTAMYLCATSGGRSEKLFFGSGTQLSVL.

J is TRBJ1-5 and V is TRBV28, with D possibly matching TRBD1 (6 bases). CDR3 length: 15 residues. Deletions cut 7 bases from V and 0 bases from J, with 13 bases between. Germline lookup yields CDR1 MDHEN and CDR2 SYDVKM. The CDR3 DNA reads as TGTGCCAGCACGCGGGCAGGGGCTAGCAATCAGCCCCAGCATTTT. Protein sequence: CASTRAGASNQPQHF.

V gene TRBV7-2 combines with J gene TRBJ2-1; D perhaps matches TRBD2 (5 bases). The CDR3 runs to 15 residues. Germline V CDR1 and CDR2: SGHTA, FQGNSA. With 5 bases removed from V and 6 bases from J, the gap between germline ends came to 17 bases. The CDR3: CASSPADLFGNEQFF. The DNA for the CDR3 is TGTGCCAGCAGCCCAGCGGATCTCTTTGGCAATGAGCAGTTCTTC.

V usage is TRBV23-1 and J usage is TRBJ1-5; D not certain. TRBV23-1 is labeled an ORF, and its function is uncertain. Trimming shortened V by 2 bases and J by 1 base, and 27 bases separated the two germline ends. This CDR3 is built from 21 residues. The CDR3 sequence: CASSQETLRHSVVLSNQPQHF. The CDR3 coding sequence is TGCGCCAGCAGTCAAGAAACACTTCGACACTCCGTAGTGTTGAGCAATCAGCCCCAGCATTTT.

The J gene is TRBJ1-1, the V gene TRBV29-1, with D tentatively TRBD1 (6 bases). Per germline, CDR1 SQVTM and CDR2 ANQGSEA. This CDR3 spans 15 amino acids. Trimming removed 7 bases at V and 1 base at J, with 19 bases between. The CDR3 protein is CSGTFPGGRNTEAFF. The CDR3 DNA sequence: TGCAGCGGCACCTTCCCGGGGGGCAGGAACACTGAAGCTTTCTTT.

The chain links TRBV10-3 to TRBJ1-1; 7 bases are a match to TRBD1. The CDR3 covers 13 residues. Looked up from germline, CDR1 is ENHRY and CDR2 is SYGVKD. Trimming at V came to 11 bases and at J to 4 bases, leaving 10 bases not matched to a gene. The CDR3 DNA reads TGTGCCGGTGGGCAGGGGGGTGGCACTGAAGCTTTCTTT. It yields the protein CAGGQGGGTEAFF.

This chain links TRBV18 with TRBJ1-6; 7 nucleotides align to TRBD1. V lost 2 bases and J lost 10; bases outside the gene matches: 5. Germline CDR1 reads KGHSH; CDR2 reads LQKENI. The CDR3 totals 14 residues. DNA of the CDR3: TGTGCCAGCTCACCAAGGGGACAGAAGTCACCCCTCCACTTT. Protein sequence: CASSPRGQKSPLHF. Complete variable domain (other parts from reference TRBV18 and TRBJ1-6): NAGVMQNPRHLVRRRGQEARLRCSPMKGHSHVYWYRQLPEEGLKFMVYLQKENIIDESGMPKERFSAEFPKEGPSILRIQQVVRGDSAAYFCASSPRGQKSPLHFGNGTRLTVT.

The rearrangement links TRBV2 to TRBJ1-4, with D perhaps TRBD1 (6 bases). The CDR3 covers 15 residues. Germline V CDR1 and CDR2: SNHLY, FYNNEI. The V end lost 8 bases, the J end lost 1 base, and 14 bases lay between the germline ends. CDR3 in DNA: TGTGCCAGCCGTCTATCCAGGGGAACTAATGAAAAACTGTTTTTT. Its translation: CASRLSRGTNEKLFF.

The chain recombines TRBV11-3 with TRBJ2-1, with 8 bases aligning to TRBD2. The germline gives CDR1 SGHNT, CDR2 YENEEA. This CDR3 is 15 amino acids long. J was trimmed by 7 bases and V by 1 base; bases with no gene match: 6. CDR3 coding DNA: TGTGCCAGCAGCTTAGGGAGACTAGCGAGTAATGAGCAGTTCTTC. Translation: CASSLGRLASNEQFF.

V gene TRBV19 combines with J gene TRBJ1-2, with a possible D match to TRBD1 (5 bases). Germline assignment: CDR1 LNHDA and CDR2 SQIVND (reference sequence). The CDR3 totals 14 residues. V shed 6 bases and J shed 3 bases, with 14 bases lying between them. This CDR3 is CASSASGADYGYTF. CDR3 in DNA: TGTGCCAGTAGCGCTAGCGGGGCGGACTATGGCTACACCTTC.

The chain has TRBV28 and TRBJ1-2; perhaps TRBD1 as D (5 bases). The CDR3 totals 12 residues. The V gene's germline CDR1 is MDHEN and CDR2 SYDVKM. V was cut by 5 bases and J by 7 bases, with 11 bases left in between. DNA for the CDR3: TGTGCCAGCAGTACAGGCCATGCTGGCTACACCTTC. Its protein is CASSTGHAGYTF.

The V and J genes are TRBV3-1 (or the pseudogene TRBV3-2) and TRBJ1-2; D not certain. The CDR3 has 15 amino acids. The germline gives CDR1 LGHDT, CDR2 YNNKEL (reference sequence). The ends were cut back, 0 bases at V and 4 bases at J, with 12 bases in the middle. CDR3 sequence (DNA): TGTGCCAGCAGCCAAGATCGGAGCGGATCCTATGGCTACACCTTC. This sequence encodes CASSQDRSGSYGYTF.

The rearrangement uses TRBV12-2 and TRBJ2-7; TRBD1 is the table's D call and was not checked against the DNA. TRBV12-2 constitutes a pseudogene. The CDR3 has 20 residues. The CDR3 DNA reads TGTGCAAGTCGCTTAGCCTCGGGACAGGGGGGGCCCCTGTTAGAGGACGAGCAGTACTTC. It translates to CASRLASGQGGPLLEDEQYF.

This chain connects TRBV30 to TRBJ2-7; TRBD2 agrees at 7 bases. CDR1 is GTSNPN and CDR2 is SVGIG in the germline V gene (reference sequence). The CDR3 is 14 amino acids. Trimming took 4 bases from V and 3 from J; bases not matched to a gene: 9. The CDR3 DNA reads TGTGCCTGGAACCAGGCTAGCGGTAACTACGAGCAGTACTTC. This translates into CAWNQASGNYEQYF.